These T cell receptor beta chains were read from a single sample in a study of blood T cell repertoires in COVID-19. Using immunoSEQ multiplex PCR, the repertoire was profiled, and TCRdb retains in-frame clones only, with some absent. The table lists approximately 170,000 clones, around 86% of them singletons, with 2.5% in the top ten. Sequencing was carried out using peripheral blood. All receptors derive from a woman aged 80 or over with COVID-19, enrolled during active disease. The conserved cysteine and the conserved F or W are not part of the CDR3 here. Each record gives: V gene, J gene, clone size, D gene, CDR3 length, CDR3 protein. D genes are given only for firm matches. Rows may omit the clone size; those that give it use once, few, many or a size class.

TRBV9	TRBJ2-3	.	.	13	ASSVGNSGTDTQY
TRBV12-3/TRBV12-4	TRBJ1-1	.	.	10	ASRLMNTEAF
TRBV4-2	TRBJ2-7	.	TRBD1	12	ASSPRDRDYEQY
TRBV6-6	TRBJ1-6	.	.	14	ASSYNPNPDNSPLH
TRBV7-8	TRBJ2-7	.	.	12	ASSLDGLAYEQY
TRBV4-1	TRBJ2-5	once	.	13	ASSQDSLTAETQY
TRBV9	TRBJ2-5	.	.	12	ASSVRDHQEAQY
TRBV28	TRBJ1-5	.	TRBD1	12	ASSRQGASQPQH
TRBV18	TRBJ1-2	few	TRBD1	14	ASSRSTGGNNYGYT
TRBV27	TRBJ1-6	.	TRBD1	12	ASRQGPYNSPLH
TRBV12-3/TRBV12-4	TRBJ1-1	few	.	11	ASSRGRRTEAF
TRBV28	TRBJ2-4	.	.	14	ASSPPGTLAKNIQY
TRBV7-9	TRBJ2-1	.	.	15	ASSLEAGRAGYNEQF
TRBV7-2	TRBJ2-3	.	TRBD2	12	ASSLVRGTDTQY
TRBV7-2	TRBJ1-1	.	.	11	ASSLVGAIEAF
TRBV27	TRBJ2-3	.	TRBD2	14	ASSRRGAGGTDTQY
TRBV10-3	TRBJ2-1	.	TRBD1	13	AISLRSGGWNEQF
TRBV2	TRBJ1-4	few	.	12	ASSFEEEEEKLF
TRBV29-1	TRBJ2-1	.	TRBD1	10	SVHRTGNEQF
TRBV2	TRBJ1-5	.	TRBD1	12	ASNQDRGNQPQH
TRBV7-2	TRBJ2-7	.	.	14	ASSLVSTGVSYEQY
TRBV6-1	TRBJ1-1	.	.	12	ASSDRAYSEEAF
TRBV25-1	TRBJ2-1	.	.	9	ASSDGQEQF
TRBV14	TRBJ2-3	.	TRBD1	16	ASSSTGTGYAGTDTQY
TRBV28	TRBJ2-5	.	TRBD2	12	ASSFSSLAGVWY
TRBV11-3	TRBJ2-3	.	.	14	ASSPGHMRGTDTQY
TRBV19	TRBJ2-7	.	TRBD2	13	ASRGGRAASYEQY
TRBV5-4	TRBJ2-2	.	.	14	ASSLGSGRVTGELF
TRBV7-6	TRBJ1-5	few	.	12	ASSLAGPGQPQH
TRBV3-1/TRBV3-2	TRBJ2-6	.	.	14	ASSQDRDSGANVLT
TRBV5-1	TRBJ2-1	.	.	11	ASSGGFENEQF
TRBV18	TRBJ2-7	.	.	14	ASSSNPTGISYEQY
TRBV19	TRBJ1-1	.	.	14	ASSGQGLSMNTEAF
TRBV19	TRBJ1-1	.	.	11	ASTGRVNTEAF
TRBV19	TRBJ2-1	.	TRBD2	17	ASRQEAGTSGSVINEQF
TRBV6-5	TRBJ2-1	.	TRBD2	12	ASSYRGLTNEQF
TRBV5-1	TRBJ2-7	.	.	14	ASSPGGGAMKNEQY
TRBV19	TRBJ1-5	.	TRBD1	14	ASSPRQGARSPAQH
TRBV12-3/TRBV12-4	TRBJ1-3	.	.	11	ASSLDRRNTIY
TRBV4-3	TRBJ2-3	.	TRBD2	16	ASSQEGPGGPGADTQY
TRBV14	TRBJ1-2	.	.	10	ASSQTLYGYT
TRBV7-3	TRBJ2-2	.	TRBD1	11	ASSDRARGELF
TRBV14	TRBJ2-1	once	.	17	ASSQDFPKGLAAYNEQF
TRBV2	TRBJ2-7	.	.	9	ASGGVYEQY
TRBV7-6	TRBJ2-2	.	.	11	ASSIQGVGELF
TRBV29-1	TRBJ1-2	.	.	11	SVTTDKYYGYT
TRBV6-6	TRBJ2-1	.	.	12	ASSYSRVYNEQF
TRBV3-1/TRBV3-2	TRBJ2-5	once	TRBD2	14	ASSQVSGGLLETQY
TRBV28	TRBJ1-4	.	TRBD1	12	ASRTTGGNEKLF
TRBV5-1	TRBJ2-7	.	.	12	ASRTGGEPYEQY
TRBV10-3	TRBJ1-6	.	.	11	AISEPDRPPLH